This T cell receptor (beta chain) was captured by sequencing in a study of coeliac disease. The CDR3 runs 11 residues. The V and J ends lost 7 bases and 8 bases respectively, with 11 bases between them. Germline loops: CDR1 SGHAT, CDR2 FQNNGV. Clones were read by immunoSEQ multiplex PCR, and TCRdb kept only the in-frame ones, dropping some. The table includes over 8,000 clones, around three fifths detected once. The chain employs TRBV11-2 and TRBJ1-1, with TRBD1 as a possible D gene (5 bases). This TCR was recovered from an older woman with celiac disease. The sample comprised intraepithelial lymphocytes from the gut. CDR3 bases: TGTGCCAGCACCCGCGGGGGGGAAGCTTTCTTT. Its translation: CASTRGGEAFF.